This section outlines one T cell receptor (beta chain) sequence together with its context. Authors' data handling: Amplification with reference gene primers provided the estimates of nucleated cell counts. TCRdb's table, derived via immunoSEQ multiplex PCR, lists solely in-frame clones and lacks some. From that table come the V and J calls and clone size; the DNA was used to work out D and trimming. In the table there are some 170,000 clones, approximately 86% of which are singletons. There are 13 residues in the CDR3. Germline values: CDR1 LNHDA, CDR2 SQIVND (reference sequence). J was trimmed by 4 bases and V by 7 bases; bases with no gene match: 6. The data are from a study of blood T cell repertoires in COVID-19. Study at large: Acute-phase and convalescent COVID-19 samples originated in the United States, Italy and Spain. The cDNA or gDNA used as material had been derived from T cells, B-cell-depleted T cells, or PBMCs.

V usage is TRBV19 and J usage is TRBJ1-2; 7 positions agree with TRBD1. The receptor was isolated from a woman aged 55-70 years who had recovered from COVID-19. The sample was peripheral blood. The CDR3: CASTRQGSYGYTF. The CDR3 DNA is TGTGCCAGTACCCGACAGGGTAGCTATGGCTACACCTTC.